Listed here are 22 T cell receptor beta chains from one sample, sequenced in a study of PD-1 blockade in classical Hodgkin lymphoma. Sequencing was performed with immunoSEQ multiplex PCR; in TCRdb, only in-frame clones are kept and a portion is missing. The profile shows 25,000 to 35,000 clones, less than 90% of them singletons. All patients relapsed after autologous stem cell transplantation, and brentuximab vedotin exposure varied. Here the sequenced sample was peripheral blood mononuclear cells (PBMCs), taken before the second cycle of nivolumab. These receptors came from a human donor with classical Hodgkin lymphoma.

The chain joins TRBV27 to TRBJ2-1, with 8 bases matching TRBD2. The germline V gene encodes CDR1 MNHEY and CDR2 SMNVEV (reference sequence). Germline trimming cut 5 bases from V and 4 bases from J; bases unmatched to any gene: 7. The CDR3 is 15 residues long. CDR3 sequence (DNA): TGTGCCAGCAGTCCCTCGGGACTAGGGTACAATGAGCAGTTCTTC. As protein: CASSPSGLGYNEQFF.

The rearrangement uses TRBV19 and TRBJ2-7, with 10 bases aligning to TRBD2. CDR3 size: 15 residues. V lost 1 base, J lost 3 bases, and 3 bases stayed unmatched. The germline V gene encodes CDR1 LNHDA and CDR2 SQIVND (reference sequence). CDR3 in DNA: TGTGCCAGTAGTATAGCTAGCGGGGGCCGCTACGAGCAGTACTTC. Translating it yields CASSIASGGRYEQYF.

This chain uses TRBV5-5 with TRBJ2-7; 7 bases map to TRBD1. Germline V gene sequence: CDR1 SGHKS, CDR2 YYEKEE (reference sequence). The CDR3 runs to 16 residues. The trim removed 0 bases at V and 3 bases at J, leaving 9 bases unmatched. Here the CDR3 DNA reads TGTGCCAGCAGCTTGGGCTCTGACAGGGCCCACTACGAGCAGTACGTC. It yields the protein CASSLGSDRAHYEQYV.

This clone was counted a single time. V and J are TRBV15 and TRBJ1-1; D unclear. The V gene's germline CDR1 is LNHNV and CDR2 YYDKDF (reference sequence). The ends were cut back, 0 bases at V and 6 bases at J, with 14 bases in the middle. The CDR3 has 15 residues. The CDR3 coding sequence is TGTGCCACCAGCAGAGATTGGGTGGAGGGAGCTGAAGCTTTCTTT. It codes for CATSRDWVEGAEAFF.

The J gene is TRBJ1-4, the V gene TRBV19, with unresolved D. Per the germline V gene, CDR1 is LNHDA and CDR2 is SQIVND (reference sequence). V was trimmed by 5 bases and J by 8 bases, leaving 9 bases between them. The CDR3 runs 12 residues. CDR3: CASSPAGEKLFF. The CDR3 DNA reads as TGTGCCAGTAGTCCCGCTGGCGAAAAACTGTTTTTT.

The rearrangement links TRBV7-8 to TRBJ2-3; TRBD2 aligns across 16 bases. The V gene's germline CDR1 is SGHVS and CDR2 FQNEAQ. The CDR3 extends over 18 amino acids. Trimming cost V 5 bases and J 2 bases; bases outside gene matches: 7. The CDR3: CASSTSGTSGRATDTQYF. The CDR3 DNA sequence: TGTGCCAGCAGCACTTCCGGGACTAGCGGGAGGGCCACAGATACGCAGTATTTT.

This clone counts as medium-sized. The chain couples TRBV29-1 to TRBJ1-3; D is perhaps TRBD1 (5 bases). The germline CDR1 and CDR2 sequences are SQVTM and ANQGSEA. Trimming removed 4 bases from V and 1 base from J, with 20 bases in between. CDR3 length equals 17 residues. The CDR3, as DNA: TGCAGCGTTGCGGGGGGTCCGGGTGACAGATCTGGAAACACCATATATTTT. Its translation is CSVAGGPGDRSGNTIYF.

The chain employs TRBV6-6 and TRBJ1-3; TRBD1 agrees at 9 bases. The CDR3 spans 14 residues. Germline CDR1 and CDR2: MNHNY and SVGAGI (reference sequence). Trimming at V came to 6 bases and at J to 4 bases, leaving 4 bases not matched to a gene. CDR3 in DNA: TGTGCCAGCAGAGCCGGGACAGGGGGAAACACCATATATTTT. Translation: CASRAGTGGNTIYF.

The gene calls are TRBV7-9 and TRBJ2-6; D may be TRBD1 or TRBD2 (5 bases each). This CDR3 spans 18 amino acids. Trimming cost V 3 bases and J 1 base, with 16 bases left between them. Germline CDR1 reads SEHNR; CDR2 reads FQNEAQ (reference sequence). CDR3 bases: TGTGCCAGCAGCTTTGTAGGGCAGGGAGCATCTGGGGCCAACGTCCTGACTTTC. Amino acids: CASSFVGQGASGANVLTF.

This clone was observed a single time. The chain recombines TRBV11-3 with TRBJ1-6; perhaps TRBD1 as D (5 bases). The germline V gene encodes CDR1 SGHNT and CDR2 YENEEA. The CDR3 is 17 residues long. V dropped 5 bases and J dropped 0 bases, with 14 bases sitting between them. CDR3 sequence (DNA): TGTGCCAGCAGCGGAGGGGACTCGAGCTCCTATAATTCACCCCTCCACTTT. It specifies CASSGGDSSSYNSPLHF.

The J gene is TRBJ1-6, the V gene TRBV27, with D perhaps TRBD1 (6 bases). V was clipped by 5 bases and J by 5 bases, with 13 bases between them. The CDR3 totals 15 residues. Germline V lookup: CDR1 MNHEY, CDR2 SMNVEV (reference sequence). The CDR3 spells CASSPWDTDNSPLHF. CDR3 DNA sequence: TGTGCCAGCAGTCCGTGGGACACTGATAATTCACCCCTCCACTTT.

This rearrangement joins TRBV6-5 to TRBJ1-5, with a tentative D call TRBD1 (5 bases). The ends were cut back, 5 bases at V and 6 bases at J, with 14 bases in the middle. CDR3 length equals 14 residues. Per germline, CDR1 MNHEY and CDR2 SVGAGI. Here the CDR3 DNA reads TGTGCCAGCAGTACATACAGGTTCGGTCAGCCCCAGCATTTT. Residues: CASSTYRFGQPQHF.

V and J are TRBV4-2 and TRBJ1-6; tentatively, D is TRBD1 (6 bases). CDR3 length: 18 amino acids. With 3 bases removed from V and 1 base from J, the gap between germline ends came to 16 bases. Germline CDR1 reads LGHNA; CDR2 reads YNFKEQ. CDR3 nucleotide sequence: TGTGCCAGCAGCCACACACTTCAGGGGAGTTCCTATAATTCACCCCTCCACTTT. Protein product: CASSHTLQGSSYNSPLHF.

The rearrangement links TRBV27 to TRBJ1-6, with TRBD1 identical over 7 bases. V lost 4 bases, J lost 8 bases, and 5 bases stayed unmatched. Germline CDR1 and CDR2: MNHEY and SMNVEV (reference sequence). The CDR3 spans 14 residues. CDR3 protein: CASSSGQTYSPLHF. The CDR3, as DNA: TGTGCCAGCAGTTCGGGACAGACGTATTCACCCCTCCACTTT.

The V gene is TRBV2, the J gene TRBJ2-5; D unresolved. The V gene's germline CDR1 is SNHLY and CDR2 FYNNEI. V dropped 8 bases and J dropped 0 bases, with 10 bases sitting between them. There are 13 residues in the CDR3. The CDR3 spells CASDGPNQETQYF. CDR3 bases: TGTGCCAGCGATGGACCGAACCAAGAGACCCAGTACTTC.

The V and J genes are TRBV9 and TRBJ1-5; D might be TRBD1 (5 bases). Germline V gene data show CDR1 as SGDLS and CDR2 as YYNGEE. This CDR3 is 13 amino acids long. V was cut by 3 bases and J by 7 bases, with 11 bases left in between. DNA for the CDR3: TGTGCCAGCAGCGCCAGGGAGGACCAGCCCCAGCATTTT. The encoded protein is CASSAREDQPQHF. The full variable domain, with the rest looked up from reference TRBV9 and TRBJ1-5, is DSGVTQTPKHLITATGQRVTLRCSPRSGDLSVYWYQQSLDQGLQFLIQYYNGEERAKGNILERFSAQQFPDLHSELNLSSLELGDSALYFCASSAREDQPQHFGDGTRLSIL.

The chain uses TRBV5-4 and TRBJ1-4; unclear D gene. With 6 bases removed from V and 8 bases from J, the gap between germline ends came to 14 bases. CDR3 size: 13 residues. Germline V gene data show CDR1 as SGHNT and CDR2 as YYREEE (reference sequence). Written as DNA, the CDR3 is TGTGCCAGCACGTGGTCCCGGAGCGAAAAACTGTTTTTT. It codes for CASTWSRSEKLFF.

The chain combines TRBV27 with TRBJ2-3; D possibly uses TRBD1 or TRBD2 (5 bases each). The CDR3 covers 14 residues. Germline CDR1 MNHEY, CDR2 SMNVEV (reference sequence). V lost 8 bases and J 6 bases, leaving 18 bases between the germline ends. The CDR3: CASPNTGRGDTQYF. In DNA form, the CDR3 reads TGTGCCAGCCCAAACACGGGGCGAGGGGATACGCAGTATTTT.

The chain combines TRBV5-3 with TRBJ1-5; maybe TRBD1 (6 bases). TRBV5-3 falls under the ORF class, with uncertain function. The CDR3 has 13 residues. Trimming pared 8 bases from V and 6 bases from J, leaving 15 bases between. In nucleotides, the CDR3 is TGTGCCAGCAGCCAGGGGTTTAGTCAGCCCCAGCATTTT. Encoded protein: CASSQGFSQPQHF.

The chain has TRBV28 and TRBJ2-7; D possibly matches TRBD1 or TRBD2 (5 bases each). V lost 6 bases and J lost 3, with 24 bases in between. Germline V gene data show CDR1 as MDHEN and CDR2 as SYDVKM. This CDR3 contains 17 residues. This CDR3 reads CASREGRRKYDFYEQYF. DNA for the CDR3: TGTGCCAGCAGAGAGGGACGCCGGAAGTATGATTTCTACGAGCAGTACTTC. The whole variable domain, filled in from reference TRBV28 and TRBJ2-7, reads DVKVTQSSRYLVKRTGEKVFLECVQDMDHENMFWYRQDPGLGLRLIYFSYDVKMKEKGDIPEGYSVSREKKERFSLILESASTNQTSMYLCASREGRRKYDFYEQYFGPGTRLTVT.

This rearrangement joins TRBV5-5 to TRBJ1-1; 7 positions agree with TRBD1. Germline CDR1 and CDR2: SGHKS and YYEKEE (reference sequence). J lost 7 bases, V lost 5 bases, and 8 bases had no gene match. CDR3 length equals 13 residues. The CDR3 sequence is CASSPTGMLEAFF. CDR3 nucleotide sequence: TGTGCCAGCAGTCCGACAGGGATGCTTGAAGCTTTCTTT.

Comments on this clone: One junction end disagrees with the germline gene, perhaps due to a read error. This sequence joins TRBV29-1 and TRBJ2-5, with D possibly called TRBD1 or TRBD2 (5 bases each). CDR1 SQVTM and CDR2 ANQGSEA come from the germline V gene. The length of the CDR3 is 12 residues. The CDR3 loop is CSLRGRGEIQYF. CDR3 nucleotide sequence: TGCAGCCTCCGCGGTAGGGGAGAGATCCAGTACTTC.